The 26 T cell receptor beta chains below were found in one sample sequenced in a study of T-cell memory formation after mild COVID-19. TCRdb used MiXCR to reprocess the 5' RACE reads, holding one entry per CDR3 protein. Altogether under 200,000 distinct CDR3 sequences are present, around 30% being singletons, with the ten largest covering around 12%. Sequenced: PBMCs or a T cell subset sorted from them (not recorded which). These receptors all stem from an adult woman who had mild COVID-19 (a few samples of this study predate the infection). Cell type and time point are not known.

There are a few counts of this clonotype. CDR3 sequence (DNA): TGTGCCAGCAGTCTTCAGGTGGAATACGAGCAGTACTTC. This gives the protein CASSLQVEYEQYF. The chain couples TRBV12-3 or TRBV12-4 to TRBJ2-7; D gene uncertain. The CDR3 runs to 13 residues. The V end was cut by 5 bases, the J end by 4 bases, with 12 bases between.

This clonotype has a handful of counts. The chain links TRBV5-1 to TRBJ2-7, with 8 bases that match TRBD1. V was pared by 3 bases and J by 3 bases, with 8 bases of the junction left unmatched. CDR1 is SGHRS and CDR2 is YFSETQ in the germline V gene. This CDR3 region has 15 residues. CDR3 bases: TGCGCCAGCAGCTGGACAGGGCCCCGAAACTACGAGCAGTACTTC. Translating it yields CASSWTGPRNYEQYF.

This chain links TRBV6-2 or TRBV6-3 with TRBJ1-4, with D maybe TRBD1 (5 bases). The germline V and J ends were trimmed by 0 bases and 7 bases, with 12 bases remaining between them. The CDR3 is made up of 15 amino acids. The germline V gene encodes CDR1 MNHEY and CDR2 SVGEGT. CDR3 sequence (DNA): TGTGCCAGCAGTTACTCGGGACGGGAAAGTGAAAAACTGTTTTTT. Encoded protein: CASSYSGRESEKLFF.

This clonotype was detected ten times or more. The CDR3 reads CASSFKGVEASVQETQYF. CDR3 DNA: TGTGCCAGCAGCTTCAAAGGCGTGGAGGCTAGCGTACAAGAGACCCAGTACTTC. The chain has TRBV7-2 and TRBJ2-5, with D possibly being TRBD2 (6 bases). With 3 bases removed from V and 2 bases from J, the gap between germline ends came to 22 bases. CDR1 and CDR2 (germline): SGHTA, FQGNSA. This CDR3 comprises 18 residues.

This clonotype has a count of ten or more. The rearrangement uses TRBV12-3 or TRBV12-4 and TRBJ2-3, with D perhaps TRBD1 (6 bases). The V and J ends lost 4 bases and 1 base respectively, with 12 bases between them. This CDR3 is 15 amino acids long. The CDR3 region has the DNA TGTGCCAGCAGTTCAGGGGTCCCTGGCACAGATACGCAGTATTTT. Protein: CASSSGVPGTDTQYF.

J is TRBJ2-1 and V is TRBV20-1, with 10 nucleotides matching TRBD2. CDR3 length: 15 amino acids. CDR1 and CDR2 (germline): DFQATT, SNEGSKA (reference sequence). The V segment lost 0 bases and the J segment 9 bases; nucleotides outside the gene matches: 8. The CDR3 bases are TGCAGTGCTAGAGATGAGAATAGCGGGAGGACTGAGCAGTTCTTC. As protein: CSARDENSGRTEQFF.

This clonotype was counted only a few times. This chain links TRBV7-9 with TRBJ2-3, with TRBD2 as a possible D gene (5 bases). CDR1 is SEHNR and CDR2 is FQNEAQ in the germline V gene (reference sequence). This CDR3 has 15 amino acids. The germline V and J ends were trimmed by 7 bases and 5 bases, with 19 bases remaining between them. This chain's CDR3 is CASTVGETGEDTQYF. CDR3 coding DNA: TGTGCCAGCACGGTCGGGGAGACTGGGGAAGATACGCAGTATTTT.

CDR3 sequence (DNA): TGTGCCAGCAGCTTAGCGGCCCGGACTAGAGCGGGTCCGACCCAGTACTTC. Translated: CASSLAARTRAGPTQYF. The rearrangement links TRBV7-9 to TRBJ2-5; 7 positions match TRBD2. The ends lost 0 bases at V and 7 bases at J; junction bases unmatched: 14. CDR1 SEHNR and CDR2 FQNEAQ come from the germline V gene (reference sequence). The CDR3 totals 17 residues.

J is TRBJ1-1 and V is TRBV7-9; 8 bases line up with TRBD1. CDR1 and CDR2 from the germline V gene are SEHNR and FQNEAQ (reference sequence). V lost 6 bases, J lost 4 bases, and 10 bases stayed unmatched. CDR3 length: 15 residues. The CDR3 sequence is CASSPNGQGSTEAFF. The CDR3 nucleotides are TGTGCCAGCAGTCCCAACGGACAGGGAAGCACTGAAGCTTTCTTT.

The V call is TRBV7-9, the J call TRBJ1-2; unclear D gene. Trimming took off 5 bases at V and 8 bases at J, with 12 bases between the two ends. CDR3 length: 12 residues. Germline V gene sequence: CDR1 SEHNR, CDR2 FQNEAQ (reference sequence). Here the CDR3 DNA reads TGTGCCAGCAGCCCACGGACGGGGGGCTACACCTTC. This sequence encodes CASSPRTGGYTF.

The table lists this clonotype with a few counts. The V call is TRBV6-2 or TRBV6-3, the J call TRBJ1-4, with 9 bases identical to TRBD1. The germline gives CDR1 MNHEY, CDR2 SVGEGT. The CDR3 length is 14 residues. Germline trimming cut 6 bases from V and 6 bases from J; bases unmatched to any gene: 5. The CDR3 loop reads CASSSRTGDEKLFF. As DNA, the CDR3 is TGTGCCAGCAGCTCCCGGACAGGGGATGAAAAACTGTTTTTT.

The gene calls are TRBV18 and TRBJ1-6; TRBD1 agrees at 7 bases. The CDR3 sequence is 14 residues long. J was trimmed by 13 bases and V by 5 bases; bases with no gene match: 11. CDR1 and CDR2 from the germline V gene are KGHSH and LQKENI. The CDR3 protein is CASSKDREGSPLHF. The CDR3 region has the DNA TGTGCCAGCTCAAAAGACAGGGAAGGTTCGCCCCTCCACTTT.

This clonotype has a handful of counts. The rearrangement joins TRBV5-1 to TRBJ2-7, with 7 positions matching TRBD2. Germline CDR1 is SGHRS and CDR2 is YFSETQ. The CDR3 extends over 14 amino acids. V trimming: 6 bases; J trimming: 5 bases; junction bases outside the gene matches: 11. CDR3 DNA: TGCGCCAGCAAGCGTAGGGAGGGGCCCAACGAGCAGTACTTC. This codes for CASKRREGPNEQYF.

The genes are TRBV5-1 and TRBJ1-6; D remains ambiguous. V was shortened by 0 bases and J by 11 bases, with 9 bases between the two germline ends. This CDR3 is built from 13 residues. From germline, CDR1 is SGHRS and CDR2 YFSETQ. CDR3 loop: CASSLDGVAPLHF. For the CDR3, the DNA is TGCGCCAGCAGCTTGGACGGGGTGGCACCCCTCCACTTT. The full variable domain, with the rest looked up from reference TRBV5-1 and TRBJ1-6, is KAGVTQTPRYLIKTRGQQVTLSCSPISGHRSVSWYQQTPGQGLQFLFEYFSETQRNKGNFPGRFSGRQFSNSRSEMNVSTLELGDSALYLCASSLDGVAPLHFGNGTRLTVT.

This clonotype was observed once. This sequence joins TRBV24-1 and TRBJ2-5; D is undetermined. Trimming stripped 4 bases from V and 7 bases from J, with 15 bases between. Germline V gene sequence: CDR1 KGHDR, CDR2 SFDVKD. The CDR3 contains 14 residues. CDR3 bases: TGTGCCACCAGTGACCCAACTCCGCTTGGGACCCAGTACTTC. Residues: CATSDPTPLGTQYF.

The chain couples TRBV5-1 to TRBJ2-1; D not certain. CDR1 is SGHRS and CDR2 is YFSETQ in the germline V gene. Trimming shortened V by 0 bases and J by 2 bases, and 9 bases separated the two germline ends. CDR3 length equals 15 residues. The CDR3 DNA is TGCGCCAGCAGCTTGGAGGGTTCGGCCTACAATGAGCAGTTCTTC. This sequence encodes CASSLEGSAYNEQFF.

This clonotype has only a few counts. The chain joins TRBV7-2 to TRBJ2-2, with D tentatively TRBD1 (5 bases). The CDR3 consists of 16 residues. Germline CDR1 is SGHTA and CDR2 is FQGNSA. Trimming took 5 bases from V and 1 from J, leaving 14 bases between them. CDR3 coding DNA: TGTGCCAGCAGCAGATCCGGAACAGGGAACACCGGGGAGCTGTTTTTT. The encoded protein is CASSRSGTGNTGELFF.

This clonotype was recorded a few times. The chain employs TRBV24-1 and TRBJ1-1; weak D call: TRBD1 (5 bases). Germline V CDR1 and CDR2: KGHDR, SFDVKD. There are 19 residues in the CDR3. V was clipped by 4 bases and J by 3 bases, with 26 bases between them. The CDR3, as DNA: TGTGCCACCAGTGACAGAACCCACCCTTGGGGGGGAGAGGACACTGAAGCTTTCTTT. It encodes CATSDRTHPWGGEDTEAFF.

This clonotype was counted at least ten times. This rearrangement joins TRBV6-1 to TRBJ1-1; 7 nucleotides align to TRBD1. V shed 6 bases and J 6 bases; nucleotides not matched to a gene: 7. From germline, CDR1 is MNHNS and CDR2 SASEGT. The CDR3 contains 13 residues. CDR3 in amino acids: CASREQGRAEAFF. DNA for the CDR3: TGTGCCAGCAGGGAACAGGGGCGCGCTGAAGCTTTCTTT.

The chain couples TRBV11-3 to TRBJ2-1; 8 nucleotides align to TRBD1. Germline V gene lookup returns CDR1 SGHNT and CDR2 YENEEA. The CDR3 loop spans 14 amino acids. Trimming took 1 base from V and 8 from J; bases not matched to a gene: 4. This CDR3 reads CASSLGTGNHEQFF. CDR3 DNA: TGTGCCAGCAGCTTAGGGACAGGGAACCATGAGCAGTTCTTC.

Concerning this clonotype itself: A read error may be the cause here, since a much bigger clone is one base away. The CDR3 is CASSRTGNTGELFF. Here the CDR3 DNA reads TGCGCCAGCAGCCGGACAGGGAACACCGGGGAGCTGTTTTTT. The rearrangement joins TRBV5-1 to TRBJ2-2; 7 bases agree with TRBD1. The germline CDR1 and CDR2 sequences are SGHRS and YFSETQ. The length of the CDR3 is 14 residues. V gave up 4 bases and J gave up 1 base; unmatched junction bases: 1. Full variable domain (rest looked up from reference TRBV5-1 and TRBJ2-2): KAGVTQTPRYLIKTRGQQVTLSCSPISGHRSVSWYQQTPGQGLQFLFEYFSETQRNKGNFPGRFSGRQFSNSRSEMNVSTLELGDSALYLCASSRTGNTGELFFGEGSRLTVL.

This chain uses TRBV18 with TRBJ2-7, with D perhaps matching TRBD2 (5 bases). Between the trimmed V and J ends, which lost 2 bases and 3 bases, there was a span of 11 bases. The CDR3 is 14 residues long. The germline V gene has CDR1 KGHSH and CDR2 LQKENI. The CDR3 region is CASSPRGSGYEQYF. In DNA form, the CDR3 reads TGTGCCAGCTCACCAAGAGGGTCGGGCTACGAGCAGTACTTC.

V usage is TRBV7-2 and J usage is TRBJ2-1; a possible D gene is TRBD2 (5 bases). CDR3 length: 20 amino acids. Germline assignment: CDR1 SGHTA and CDR2 FQGNSA. V shed 4 bases and J shed 0 bases, with 25 bases lying between them. In DNA, the CDR3 is TGTGCCAGCAGCTCCGATCCTTGGGAGCCCTCTACTAGCTCCTACAATGAGCAGTTCTTC. Protein: CASSSDPWEPSTSSYNEQFF.

This clonotype was counted only a few times. V and J are TRBV5-1 and TRBJ1-6; unclear D gene. This CDR3 contains 15 residues. Trimming pared 5 bases from V and 11 bases from J, leaving 20 bases between. Germline V gene sequence: CDR1 SGHRS, CDR2 YFSETQ. CDR3 sequence reads: CASSTETFPRAPLHF. CDR3 sequence (DNA): TGCGCCAGCAGTACGGAGACCTTCCCACGCGCACCCCTCCACTTT.

The rearrangement uses TRBV20-1 and TRBJ1-1; 7 nucleotides match TRBD1. Per the germline V gene, CDR1 is DFQATT and CDR2 is SNEGSKA (reference sequence). Germline trimming cut 3 bases from V and 1 base from J; bases unmatched to any gene: 5. This CDR3 spans 14 amino acids. This chain's CDR3 is CSARTGSGNTEAFF. The CDR3 DNA is TGCAGTGCTAGGACAGGGTCGGGGAACACTGAAGCTTTCTTT.

The genes are TRBV5-1 and TRBJ2-7, with D unresolved. Germline CDR1 reads SGHRS; CDR2 reads YFSETQ. This CDR3 contains 15 residues. V was clipped by 4 bases and J by 2 bases, with 16 bases between them. CDR3 region: CASSASLGITYEQYF. CDR3 nucleotides: TGCGCCAGCAGCGCGTCTCTTGGGATAACCTACGAGCAGTACTTC.